A selection of T cell receptor beta chains follows, all from one sample in a study of cytomegalovirus exposure and HLA in healthy donors. Produced via immunoSEQ multiplex PCR; TCRdb's table is partial and in-frame only. The table has fewer than 200,000 clones, 65% to 85% seen once; the top ten hold under 6%. What was sequenced was PBMCs. These receptors were taken from a woman in her 50s in good health and CMV-seropositive. Each CDR3 is given with its conserved first and last residue. Fields, in order: D gene, clone size, J gene, V gene, CDR3 DNA, CDR3 protein. The D gene is left open where the match is weak. Size is stated for part of the rows, as once, few or many counts, or as a class when the clone is expanded.

D gene: -
clone size: -
J gene: TRBJ2-1
V gene: TRBV6-6
CDR3 DNA: TGTGCCAGCGGCTGGGGAGCAGACAATGAGCAGTTCTTC
CDR3 protein: CASGWGADNEQFF

D gene: -
clone size: -
J gene: TRBJ2-3
V gene: TRBV25-1
CDR3 DNA: TGTGCCAGCAGTGAGTTCCTGAGCACAGATACGCAGTATTTT
CDR3 protein: CASSEFLSTDTQYF

D gene: TRBD2
clone size: -
J gene: TRBJ2-2
V gene: TRBV9
CDR3 DNA: TGTGCCAGCAGCGTAGGAGGCGGGGGGGCCGTCGGGGAGCTGTTTTTT
CDR3 protein: CASSVGGGGAVGELFF

D gene: TRBD1
clone size: -
J gene: TRBJ1-1
V gene: TRBV27
CDR3 DNA: TGTGCCAGCAGATTACAGGGGGCAAGGGATACTGAAGCTTTCTTT
CDR3 protein: CASRLQGARDTEAFF

D gene: -
clone size: few
J gene: TRBJ2-1
V gene: TRBV19
CDR3 DNA: TGTGCCAGTAGTATAGGCGGGGGCTTGGGCGATGAGCAGTTCTTC
CDR3 protein: CASSIGGGLGDEQFF

D gene: TRBD1
clone size: -
J gene: TRBJ2-1
V gene: TRBV10-3
CDR3 DNA: TGTGCCATCATGCCGGACAGGGGGAGTTACAATGAGCAGTTCTTC
CDR3 protein: CAIMPDRGSYNEQFF

D gene: TRBD1
clone size: -
J gene: TRBJ2-1
V gene: TRBV7-2
CDR3 DNA: TGTGCCAGCAGCTTAGCGACAGGGTTAGGGAATGAGCAGTTCTTC
CDR3 protein: CASSLATGLGNEQFF

D gene: TRBD2
clone size: once
J gene: TRBJ2-5
V gene: TRBV6-1
CDR3 DNA: TGTGCCAGCAGTGAAGTCGGGAGGGCTCAAGAGACCCAGTACTTC
CDR3 protein: CASSEVGRAQETQYF

D gene: -
clone size: -
J gene: TRBJ1-1
V gene: TRBV6-5
CDR3 DNA: TGTGCCAGCAGTTACAGTCTGGACACCTTGGGAGCTTTCTTT
CDR3 protein: CASSYSLDTLGAFF

D gene: -
clone size: -
J gene: TRBJ1-6
V gene: TRBV9
CDR3 DNA: TGTGCCAGCAGCGCATCTAGTCCGAATTCACCCCTCCACTTT
CDR3 protein: CASSASSPNSPLHF

D gene: -
clone size: -
J gene: TRBJ1-1
V gene: TRBV4-2
CDR3 DNA: TGTGCCAGCAGCCAAGAAGGTCGGGTTATGAACACTGAAGCTTTCTTT
CDR3 protein: CASSQEGRVMNTEAFF

D gene: -
clone size: few
J gene: TRBJ2-5
V gene: TRBV7-3
CDR3 DNA: TGTGCCAGCAGCAAGCGACCAGACTCGGAGCAGTACTTC
CDR3 protein: CASSKRPDSEQYF

D gene: -
clone size: -
J gene: TRBJ2-5
V gene: TRBV9
CDR3 DNA: TGTGCCAGCAGCTCCTCCCCCGGGGAGACCCAGTACTTC
CDR3 protein: CASSSSPGETQYF

D gene: -
clone size: -
J gene: TRBJ1-6
V gene: TRBV6-1
CDR3 DNA: TGTGCCAGCAGAGCGGGACTTTTCTTTAATTCACCCCTCCACTTT
CDR3 protein: CASRAGLFFNSPLHF

D gene: TRBD1
clone size: -
J gene: TRBJ2-7
V gene: TRBV6-1
CDR3 DNA: TGTGCCAGCAGGGCCCGACAGGGTTCTTACTACGAGCAGTACTTC
CDR3 protein: CASRARQGSYYEQYF

D gene: TRBD2
clone size: few
J gene: TRBJ2-7
V gene: TRBV5-6
CDR3 DNA: TGTGCCAGCATGGGCGGGAGCTACGAGCAGTACTTC
CDR3 protein: CASMGGSYEQYF

D gene: TRBD2
clone size: -
J gene: TRBJ2-7
V gene: TRBV5-4
CDR3 DNA: TGTGCCAGCAGCTGGGACGGGACTAGTCGGGGCGAGCAGTACTTC
CDR3 protein: CASSWDGTSRGEQYF

D gene: -
clone size: -
J gene: TRBJ1-4
V gene: TRBV5-5
CDR3 DNA: TGTGCCAGCAGCTTGGACCCGGGGAATGAAAAACTGTTTTTT
CDR3 protein: CASSLDPGNEKLFF

D gene: TRBD2
clone size: -
J gene: TRBJ2-1
V gene: TRBV4-3
CDR3 DNA: TGCGCCAGCAGCCAAGATCGGGTAGCGGGCTCCTCCTACAATGAGCAGTTCTTC
CDR3 protein: CASSQDRVAGSSYNEQFF

D gene: -
clone size: -
J gene: TRBJ1-2
V gene: TRBV29-1
CDR3 DNA: TGCAGCGTCGACGAAACAGGGATTGGCTATGGCTACACCTTC
CDR3 protein: CSVDETGIGYGYTF

D gene: TRBD2
clone size: -
J gene: TRBJ2-5
V gene: TRBV11-1
CDR3 DNA: TGTGCCAGCAGCTCTGGGACTAGCGCGGAGACCCAGTACTTC
CDR3 protein: CASSSGTSAETQYF

D gene: -
clone size: -
J gene: TRBJ2-7
V gene: TRBV9
CDR3 DNA: TGTGCCAGCAGCGTAGGAGCGGGTCCCCTGGAGCAGTACTTC
CDR3 protein: CASSVGAGPLEQYF

D gene: -
clone size: -
J gene: TRBJ1-1
V gene: TRBV6-5
CDR3 DNA: TGTGCCAGCAAGGGGGAACAGGTGAACACTGAAGCTTTCTTT
CDR3 protein: CASKGEQVNTEAFF

D gene: -
clone size: -
J gene: TRBJ2-7
V gene: TRBV7-3
CDR3 DNA: TGTGCCAGCAGCCCGGGACTCTCCTACGAGCAGTACTTC
CDR3 protein: CASSPGLSYEQYF

D gene: -
clone size: -
J gene: TRBJ2-5
V gene: TRBV5-1
CDR3 DNA: TGCGCCAGCAGCGGGGGCCTTGGGGAGGGGAGAGAGACCCAGTACTTC
CDR3 protein: CASSGGLGEGRETQYF

D gene: TRBD1
clone size: -
J gene: TRBJ1-2
V gene: TRBV10-3
CDR3 DNA: TGTGCCATCAGTGATGGGACAGGCGACTATGGCTACACCTTC
CDR3 protein: CAISDGTGDYGYTF

D gene: TRBD1
clone size: -
J gene: TRBJ2-5
V gene: TRBV7-2
CDR3 DNA: TGTGCCAGCAGCCCAAACGACAGGGGGATAAGAGAGACCCAGTACTTC
CDR3 protein: CASSPNDRGIRETQYF

D gene: TRBD1
clone size: -
J gene: TRBJ1-1
V gene: TRBV7-8
CDR3 DNA: TGTGCCAGCAGCGTTACAGGGGCTGACACTGAAGCTTTCTTT
CDR3 protein: CASSVTGADTEAFF

D gene: -
clone size: few
J gene: TRBJ2-1
V gene: TRBV5-8
CDR3 DNA: TGTGCCAGCAGCTTGGTGCGAGAGGAGTTCTTC
CDR3 protein: CASSLVREEFF

D gene: -
clone size: -
J gene: TRBJ2-3
V gene: TRBV18
CDR3 DNA: TGTGCCAGCTCACCAGTTACTACTATCCGAACAGATACGCAGTATTTT
CDR3 protein: CASSPVTTIRTDTQYF

D gene: -
clone size: -
J gene: TRBJ1-2
V gene: TRBV11-3
CDR3 DNA: TGTGCCAGCAGCTTAAACAGGGCAGGGGATGGCTACACCTTC
CDR3 protein: CASSLNRAGDGYTF

D gene: TRBD1
clone size: -
J gene: TRBJ1-4
V gene: TRBV2
CDR3 DNA: TGTGCCAGCAGGGCCGGACAGGGGTTGGCTTTAAATGAAAAACTGTTTTTT
CDR3 protein: CASRAGQGLALNEKLFF

D gene: TRBD2
clone size: -
J gene: TRBJ2-5
V gene: TRBV10-2
CDR3 DNA: TGCGCCAGCAGGGGACTAGCGGGGGGTACGGGGACCCAGTACTTC
CDR3 protein: CASRGLAGGTGTQYF

D gene: -
clone size: few
J gene: TRBJ1-4
V gene: TRBV30
CDR3 DNA: TGTGCCTGGAGCATCTCAGCGAGTAATGAAAAACTGTTTTTT
CDR3 protein: CAWSISASNEKLFF

D gene: TRBD1
clone size: -
J gene: TRBJ1-4
V gene: TRBV4-1
CDR3 DNA: TGCGCCAGCAGCCAATGGGACAGGGGTAGGGGTAATGAAAAACTGTTTTTT
CDR3 protein: CASSQWDRGRGNEKLFF

D gene: -
clone size: -
J gene: TRBJ2-7
V gene: TRBV28
CDR3 DNA: TGTGCCAGCAGTTTCGTAAACTCCTACGAGCAGTACTTC
CDR3 protein: CASSFVNSYEQYF

D gene: -
clone size: -
J gene: TRBJ1-3
V gene: TRBV27
CDR3 DNA: TGTGCCAGCAGTCCTTCCGTGGGAAACACCATATATTTT
CDR3 protein: CASSPSVGNTIYF

D gene: -
clone size: -
J gene: TRBJ2-7
V gene: TRBV5-1
CDR3 DNA: TGCGCCAGCAGCTCGGGGGGCGCAAACTCCTACGAGCAGTACTTC
CDR3 protein: CASSSGGANSYEQYF

D gene: -
clone size: -
J gene: TRBJ1-2
V gene: TRBV7-2
CDR3 DNA: TGTGCCAGCAGCTTCACAGGGTCCTATGGCTACACCTTC
CDR3 protein: CASSFTGSYGYTF

D gene: -
clone size: -
J gene: TRBJ2-1
V gene: TRBV6-4
CDR3 DNA: TGTGCCAGCAGTGGCGAGGGGGGGCTCGGGAATGAGCAGTTCTTC
CDR3 protein: CASSGEGGLGNEQFF

D gene: TRBD2
clone size: once
J gene: TRBJ2-7
V gene: TRBV7-2
CDR3 DNA: TGTGCCAGCAGCCCCGGGGGGTACGAGCAGTACTTC
CDR3 protein: CASSPGGYEQYF

D gene: TRBD1
clone size: -
J gene: TRBJ1-4
V gene: TRBV6-5
CDR3 DNA: TGTGCCAGCAGTTACTCGAGAACAGGGGAGGATGAAAAACTGTTTTTT
CDR3 protein: CASSYSRTGEDEKLFF

D gene: -
clone size: -
J gene: TRBJ2-5
V gene: TRBV9
CDR3 DNA: TGTGCCAGCAGCGTACGACGAGGGGGAGAAGAGACCCAGTACTTC
CDR3 protein: CASSVRRGGEETQYF

D gene: TRBD2
clone size: few
J gene: TRBJ2-1
V gene: TRBV9
CDR3 DNA: TGTGCCAGCAGCCTGGCGGGAGGGCCGGGCAATGAGCAGTTCTTC
CDR3 protein: CASSLAGGPGNEQFF

D gene: TRBD1
clone size: -
J gene: TRBJ2-7
V gene: TRBV5-1
CDR3 DNA: TGCGCCAGCAGCTTGGACGGACAGGGTGGATCCTACGAGCAGTACTTC
CDR3 protein: CASSLDGQGGSYEQYF

D gene: -
clone size: -
J gene: TRBJ2-7
V gene: TRBV5-4
CDR3 DNA: TGTGCCAGCAGCTATGGGACTTTAAATGCCTACGAGCAGTACTTC
CDR3 protein: CASSYGTLNAYEQYF

D gene: -
clone size: -
J gene: TRBJ2-3
V gene: TRBV5-1
CDR3 DNA: TGCGCCAGCAGCTTAGGGGGAGGGAACACAGATACGCAGTATTTT
CDR3 protein: CASSLGGGNTDTQYF

D gene: TRBD1
clone size: -
J gene: TRBJ1-3
V gene: TRBV28
CDR3 DNA: TGTGCCAGCAGCCACCATCGACAGGGCGCGGGAAACACCATATATTTT
CDR3 protein: CASSHHRQGAGNTIYF

D gene: TRBD1
clone size: -
J gene: TRBJ1-2
V gene: TRBV30
CDR3 DNA: TGTGCCTGGAGCTTTTTCACAGGGGATGGCTACACCTTC
CDR3 protein: CAWSFFTGDGYTF

D gene: -
clone size: -
J gene: TRBJ1-2
V gene: TRBV28
CDR3 DNA: TGTGCCAGCAGTTTAGTGGCAGATAACTATGGCTACACCTTC
CDR3 protein: CASSLVADNYGYTF

D gene: -
clone size: -
J gene: TRBJ2-1
V gene: TRBV7-3
CDR3 DNA: TGTGCCAGCAGCTTACGCGGTCCTTACAATGAGCAGTTCTTC
CDR3 protein: CASSLRGPYNEQFF

D gene: -
clone size: -
J gene: TRBJ2-3
V gene: TRBV5-1
CDR3 DNA: TGCGCCAGCAGCGTCTCGACTCTAAGCACAGATACGCAGTATTTT
CDR3 protein: CASSVSTLSTDTQYF

D gene: -
clone size: -
J gene: TRBJ2-6
V gene: TRBV28
CDR3 DNA: TGTGCCAGCAGTTCGAGGAGGTCTGGGGCCAACGTCCTGACTTTC
CDR3 protein: CASSSRRSGANVLTF

D gene: TRBD2
clone size: -
J gene: TRBJ2-5
V gene: TRBV4-2
CDR3 DNA: TGTGCCAGCAGCCAAGGCTTGGGAGGGCAAGAGACCCAGTACTTC
CDR3 protein: CASSQGLGGQETQYF

D gene: -
clone size: few
J gene: TRBJ2-4
V gene: TRBV7-9
CDR3 DNA: TGTGCCAGCAGCCCGACTTTACGTCTAGCCAAAAACATTCAGTACTTC
CDR3 protein: CASSPTLRLAKNIQYF

D gene: -
clone size: -
J gene: TRBJ1-2
V gene: TRBV7-9
CDR3 DNA: TGTTCCAGCAGATACACTTTTAGGGGCGACTATGGCTACACCTTC
CDR3 protein: CSSRYTFRGDYGYTF

D gene: -
clone size: -
J gene: TRBJ2-7
V gene: TRBV5-1
CDR3 DNA: TGCGCCAGCAGCTCACGGGTTCAGGGCGAGCAGTACTTC
CDR3 protein: CASSSRVQGEQYF

D gene: TRBD2
clone size: -
J gene: TRBJ2-5
V gene: TRBV7-7
CDR3 DNA: TGTGCTAGCAGCGCGAGCGCGGCTAGCGGGGGTTGGGAGACCCAGTACTTC
CDR3 protein: CASSASAASGGWETQYF

D gene: TRBD1
clone size: -
J gene: TRBJ1-4
V gene: TRBV6-5
CDR3 DNA: TGTGCCAGCAGTTACCATATTGAGGCAGGGGGAAAAAAACTGTTTTTT
CDR3 protein: CASSYHIEAGGKKLFF

D gene: TRBD1
clone size: -
J gene: TRBJ1-5
V gene: TRBV23-1
CDR3 DNA: TGCGCCAGCAGCCCGGACAGGGCAGAAGATAGCAATCAGCCCCAGCATTTT
CDR3 protein: CASSPDRAEDSNQPQHF